A selection of T cell receptor beta chains follows, all from one sample in a study of CD8 T cells in ankylosing spondylitis. One entry per CDR3 protein, called by TCRdb with MiXCR from the 5' RACE reads. The table includes 200,000 or so distinct CDR3 sequences, 10% to 15% detected once. The sample comprised blood, either unsorted or a sorted T cell fraction (not recorded which). These receptors all stem from a female donor with ankylosing spondylitis or in good health (not recorded which). Both conserved end residues are part of each CDR3. Fields, in order: J gene, V gene, D gene, clone size, CDR3 protein, CDR3 DNA. A D gene is named only where the DNA matches it firmly. The size of a clone is reported for some rows only, either as once, few or many, or as a class for expanded clones.

TRBJ2-2	TRBV24-1	.	many	CATSDWGSSRGELFF	TGTGCCACCAGTGATTGGGGCAGCTCCCGCGGGGAGCTGTTTTTT
TRBJ1-3	TRBV12-3/TRBV12-4	TRBD1	many	CASSIGDRVHSGNTIYF	TGTGCCAGCAGTATCGGGGACAGGGTACACTCTGGAAACACCATATATTTT
TRBJ2-1	TRBV12-3/TRBV12-4	.	.	CASSLATGRPYNEQFF	TGTGCCAGCAGTTTAGCGACAGGACGCCCCTACAATGAGCAGTTCTTC
TRBJ1-1	TRBV25-1	.	many	CASSDGLNTEAFF	TGTGCCAGCAGTGATGGGTTGAACACTGAAGCTTTCTTT
TRBJ1-4	TRBV20-1	.	many	CSAREVALTFF	TGCAGTGCTAGAGAGGTGGCGTTGACGTTTTTT
TRBJ2-1	TRBV3-1	.	many	CASKGGGTAQFF	TGTGCCAGCAAGGGCGGCGGGACCGCGCAGTTCTTC
TRBJ2-2	TRBV12-3/TRBV12-4	TRBD1	many	CASSSTGAGGELFF	TGTGCCAGCAGTTCTACAGGGGCCGGCGGGGAGCTGTTTTTT
TRBJ2-1	TRBV4-3	TRBD2	many	CASSAGRSSYNEQFF	TGCGCCAGCTCAGCGGGGCGTAGCTCCTACAATGAGCAGTTCTTC
TRBJ1-4	TRBV5-1	.	few	CASSPGTALFLNEKLFF	TGCGCCAGCAGCCCCGGGACGGCCCTCTTCCTGAATGAAAAACTGTTTTTT
TRBJ1-2	TRBV6-2/TRBV6-3	.	many	CASSNGQPTGGYTF	TGTGCCAGCAGCAACGGACAGCCAACCGGGGGCTACACCTTC
TRBJ1-3	TRBV5-1	TRBD1	many	CASSTGQNGNTIYF	TGCGCCAGCAGCACGGGACAGAATGGAAACACCATATATTTT
TRBJ2-7	TRBV30	TRBD1	.	CAWRDRAHEQYF	TGTGCCTGGCGGGACAGGGCCCACGAGCAGTACTTC
TRBJ2-1	TRBV20-1	TRBD1	few	CSATPSDRGLGNEQFF	TGCAGTGCTACACCCTCGGACAGGGGGCTTGGCAATGAGCAGTTCTTC
TRBJ2-3	TRBV4-3	.	.	CASSQEGTGPDTQYF	TGCGCCAGCAGCCAAGAAGGCACAGGGCCAGATACGCAGTATTTT
TRBJ2-7	TRBV20-1	.	few	CSAGDPGASSYEQYF	TGCAGTGCTGGAGACCCGGGGGCTTCTTCCTACGAGCAGTACTTC
TRBJ2-7	TRBV7-9	TRBD2	few	CASSLSGRSYEQYF	TGTGCCAGCAGCTTAAGCGGGAGGTCCTACGAGCAGTACTTC
TRBJ1-5	TRBV24-1	.	.	CATSDTRAGSQPQHF	TGTGCCACCAGTGACACGCGCGCGGGTAGTCAGCCCCAGCATTTT
TRBJ1-5	TRBV28	.	many	CASSFDQGPDQPQHF	TGTGCCAGCAGTTTCGACCAGGGACCCGATCAGCCCCAGCATTTT
TRBJ1-1	TRBV12-3/TRBV12-4	TRBD1	many	CASSFGTAKPTAFF	TGTGCCAGCAGTTTTGGGACAGCCAAGCCGACAGCTTTCTTT
TRBJ2-7	TRBV5-1	.	few	CASSLRQGFAGASYEQYF	TGCGCCAGCAGCTTGCGGCAGGGTTTCGCTGGAGCCTCCTACGAGCAGTACTTC
TRBJ2-3	TRBV12-3/TRBV12-4	.	.	CASSTSIVIGDTQYF	TGTGCCAGCAGTACTAGTATAGTGATTGGAGATACGCAGTATTTT
TRBJ2-3	TRBV7-3	TRBD1	.	CASSGGQGDTQYF	TGTGCCAGCAGCGGGGGACAGGGGGATACGCAGTATTTT
TRBJ2-7	TRBV5-1	TRBD1	many	CASSYAGGSIYEQYF	TGCGCCAGCAGCTACGCAGGGGGCTCGATCTACGAGCAGTACTTC
TRBJ2-1	TRBV30	.	many	CAWSVNNEQFF	TGTGCCTGGAGTGTAAACAATGAGCAGTTCTTC
TRBJ2-7	TRBV12-3/TRBV12-4	TRBD1	many	CASSETGPYEQYF	TGTGCCAGCAGTGAGACAGGGCCCTACGAGCAGTACTTC
TRBJ2-1	TRBV7-7	.	few	CASSQDSAGEQFF	TGTGCTAGCAGCCAGGACTCTGCCGGCGAGCAGTTCTTC
TRBJ2-1	TRBV7-2	.	many	CASSSAGHNEQFF	TGTGCCAGCAGCTCCGCGGGACATAATGAGCAGTTCTTC
TRBJ1-5	TRBV19	.	few	CASSSQDSNQPQHF	TGTGCCAGTAGTAGCCAGGATAGCAATCAGCCCCAGCATTTT
TRBJ2-7	TRBV12-3/TRBV12-4	.	many	CASSSRTGLVYEQYF	TGTGCCAGCAGTTCCCGCACAGGGTTGGTTTACGAGCAGTACTTC
TRBJ2-5	TRBV7-9	TRBD2	many	CASSLIRSLGEGQYF	TGTGCCAGCAGCCTAATACGGTCGTTAGGGGAGGGCCAGTACTTC
TRBJ2-2	TRBV11-3	TRBD2	few	CASSNPGLGTGELFF	TGTGCCAGCAGCAACCCGGGACTAGGGACCGGGGAGCTGTTTTTT
TRBJ2-7	TRBV11-2	.	many	CASSLDQGREQYF	TGTGCCAGCAGCTTAGATCAGGGTCGGGAGCAGTACTTC
TRBJ2-1	TRBV6-1	.	many	CASRRGWGDEQFF	TGTGCCAGCAGGCGGGGATGGGGTGATGAGCAGTTCTTC
TRBJ2-1	TRBV30	TRBD1	few	CAWVDRASYNEQFF	TGTGCCTGGGTGGACAGGGCGTCCTACAATGAGCAGTTCTTC
TRBJ2-3	TRBV5-1	.	many	CASSFRSRFGADTQYF	TGCGCCAGCAGCTTTCGATCGCGGTTTGGGGCCGATACGCAGTATTTT
TRBJ2-7	TRBV6-1	TRBD2	few	CASSLLAGDSAYEQYF	TGTGCCAGCAGCCTTCTAGCGGGAGATAGCGCCTACGAGCAGTACTTC